Below, one TCR beta chain is given with its context. Its antigen is as yet unknown. This entry comes from a study of T-cell memory formation after mild COVID-19. General observations from the study: Some clones that responded turned up in pre-infection memory, which suggests that cross-reactive memory joined in.

The CDR3 has 13 residues. The germline CDR1 and CDR2 sequences are SGHAT and FQDESV (reference sequence). Trimming took 6 bases from V and 4 from J, leaving 12 bases between them. After 5'RACE with constant-segment primers, TCR alpha and TCR beta cDNA libraries carrying sample barcodes and UMIs were obtained. TCRdb reprocessed the 5' RACE reads via MiXCR and lists one record per CDR3 protein. The table includes roughly 160,000 distinct CDR3 sequences, approximately 12% detected once. This sequence originates from a man aged 18 to 30 who had mild COVID-19 (a few samples of this study predate the infection). Cell type and time point are not known. The sequenced sample consisted of PBMCs or a T cell subset sorted from them (not recorded which). The chain joins TRBV11-1 to TRBJ1-1; possibly TRBD1 for D (6 bases). This chain's CDR3 is CASRPRGSTEAFF. The CDR3 DNA sequence: TGTGCCAGCAGACCAAGGGGGAGCACTGAAGCTTTCTTT.